The 29 T cell receptor beta chains given below trace back to one sample, sequenced in a study of blood T cells in healthy people across ages. Using a J-beta primer mix together with a sample-barcoded 5' primer, a second PCR was run for about 6 to 12 cycles. TCRdb independently ran MiXCR on the 5' RACE reads; one entry per CDR3 protein. Of fewer than 600,000 distinct CDR3 sequences in the sample, roughly a quarter were seen once. A further study also used this sample, focusing on T cells of mothers and their children.

The sequenced material came from blood. The receptors derive from a boy younger than 10 in good health.

The gene calls are TRBV5-4 and TRBJ2-5, with 7 bases that match TRBD1. CDR1 and CDR2 (germline): SGHNT, YYREEE (reference sequence). CDR3 size: 15 residues. J lost 2 bases, V lost 4 bases, and 8 bases had no gene match. The CDR3 DNA reads TGTGCCAGCAGCAGTAGGGGGCCCCCACAAGAGACCCAGTACTTC. The encoded protein is CASSSRGPPQETQYF.

This clonotype was seen only a few times. The rearrangement joins TRBV12-3 or TRBV12-4 to TRBJ2-2; D possibly corresponds to TRBD1 (6 bases). Trimming pared 5 bases from V and 4 bases from J, leaving 11 bases between. The CDR3 is made up of 14 amino acids. CDR3 coding DNA: TGTGCCAGCAGTCCGGGACATCCCACCGGGGAGCTGTTTTTT. Its translation is CASSPGHPTGELFF.

This rearrangement joins TRBV15 to TRBJ1-2; perhaps TRBD1 as D (5 bases). V lost 4 bases, J lost 8 bases, and 17 bases lay in between. The germline gives CDR1 LNHNV, CDR2 YYDKDF (reference sequence). The CDR3 extends over 14 amino acids. The CDR3 nucleotides are TGTGCCACCAGCACTACCCAGGGACCCTCAGGCTACACCTTC. This codes for CATSTTQGPSGYTF.

The chain couples TRBV9 to TRBJ2-5; possibly TRBD1 or TRBD2 for D (5 bases each). Trimming took 3 bases from V and 0 from J, leaving 12 bases between them. The CDR3 has 15 residues. CDR1 is SGDLS and CDR2 is YYNGEE in the germline V gene. CDR3 nucleotide sequence: TGTGCCAGCAGCGGGGACCTACTAGACCAAGAGACCCAGTACTTC. Amino acids: CASSGDLLDQETQYF.

The chain has TRBV12-3 or TRBV12-4 and TRBJ1-2; D is unresolved. This CDR3 has 14 residues. Deletions cut 0 bases from V and 5 bases from J, with 10 bases between. CDR3: CASSLALDGYGYTF. The CDR3 region has the DNA TGTGCCAGCAGTTTAGCCCTCGACGGGTATGGCTACACCTTC.

This clonotype was detected only a few times. The rearrangement uses TRBV7-9 and TRBJ2-1; D is uncertain. The V and J ends lost 5 bases and 5 bases respectively, with 10 bases between them. This CDR3 is built from 13 residues. Germline V gives CDR1 SEHNR, CDR2 FQNEAQ (reference sequence). Here the CDR3 reads CASSTDLNNEQFF. The CDR3 coding sequence is TGTGCCAGCAGCACGGATTTAAACAATGAGCAGTTCTTC.

This chain connects TRBV7-3 to TRBJ2-1; 10 bases fit TRBD2. V shed 6 bases and J 2 bases; nucleotides not matched to a gene: 4. CDR1 is SGHTA and CDR2 is FQGTGA in the germline V gene. CDR3 size: 15 residues. The CDR3 DNA reads TGTGCCAGCAGTCTTAGCGGGGGGACCTACAATGAGCAGTTCTTC. Its protein is CASSLSGGTYNEQFF. Together with reference TRBV7-3 and TRBJ2-1, the CDR3 gives the full variable domain: GAGVSQTPSNKVTEKGKYVELRCDPISGHTALYWYRQSLGQGPEFLIYFQGTGAADDSGLPNDRFFAVRPEGSVSTLKIQRTERGDSAVYLCASSLSGGTYNEQFFGPGTRLTVL.

J is TRBJ2-2 and V is TRBV5-1, with 11 bases fitting TRBD2. Losses at the gene ends were 3 bases for V and 4 bases for J; bases not matched to a gene: 5. The CDR3 runs to 16 residues. The germline gives CDR1 SGHRS, CDR2 YFSETQ. Here the CDR3 reads CASSSPGLAATGELFF. The CDR3 bases are TGCGCCAGCAGCTCACCGGGACTAGCGGCCACCGGGGAGCTGTTTTTT.

This clonotype showed up just a few times. This chain connects TRBV7-2 to TRBJ1-1, with unresolved D. CDR1 is SGHTA, CDR2 FQGNSA, per germline. Deletions cut 7 bases from V and 3 bases from J, with 15 bases between. The CDR3 runs 14 residues. The CDR3 loop is CASTLASGDTEAFF. CDR3 sequence (DNA): TGTGCCAGCACCCTGGCTAGTGGGGACACTGAAGCTTTCTTT.

The chain links TRBV19 to TRBJ1-5, with unresolved D. This CDR3 region has 14 residues. With 7 bases removed from V and 10 bases from J, the gap between germline ends came to 20 bases. Per germline, CDR1 LNHDA and CDR2 SQIVND (reference sequence). CDR3 DNA: TGTGCCAGTACGGGAGGGCGGGAGGTCGCTCCCCAGCATTTT. It yields the protein CASTGGREVAPQHF.

CDR3: CASSLALKEGPLAKNIQYF. In nucleotides, the CDR3 is TGTGCCAGCAGTTTAGCGCTAAAGGAGGGCCCCTTAGCCAAAAACATTCAGTACTTC. The rearrangement joins TRBV12-3 or TRBV12-4 to TRBJ2-4, with D possibly being TRBD2 (6 bases). This CDR3 spans 19 amino acids. Trimming stripped 0 bases from V and 0 bases from J, with 18 bases between.

V is TRBV21-1 and J is TRBJ2-4; TRBD1 is the table's D call, not checked against the DNA. TRBV21-1 is assigned pseudogene status. This CDR3 is built from 19 residues. This chain's CDR3 is CASSKDRREIPLAKNIQYF. In nucleotides, the CDR3 is TGTGCCAGCAGCAAGGACAGGCGCGAGATCCCATTAGCCAAAAACATTCAGTACTTC.

This clonotype was picked up a small number of times. V is TRBV7-3 and J is TRBJ1-2, with TRBD1 matching over 9 bases. V was pared by 5 bases and J by 8 bases, with 6 bases of the junction left unmatched. The CDR3 extends over 13 amino acids. From germline, CDR1 is SGHTA and CDR2 FQGTGA. The CDR3 bases are TGTGCCAGCAGCCCCGGACAGGGGATAGGCTACACCTTC. Its protein is CASSPGQGIGYTF.

The rearrangement joins TRBV10-3 to TRBJ2-1; D call uncertain. Germline CDR1 ENHRY, CDR2 SYGVKD. CDR3 length: 14 residues. The V end was cut by 6 bases, the J end by 9 bases, with 18 bases between. DNA of the CDR3: TGTGCCATCAGCTCCGGCTCCCTCGGCGGTGAGCAGTTCTTC. Its translation: CAISSGSLGGEQFF.

This clonotype was counted only a few times. This chain connects TRBV20-1 to TRBJ2-5; no definite D call. V dropped 6 bases and J dropped 3 bases, with 14 bases sitting between them. Germline loops: CDR1 DFQATT, CDR2 SNEGSKA (reference sequence). The CDR3 has 13 amino acids. Here the CDR3 DNA reads TGCAGTGCCGGCCGGCCCGGCGAAGAGACCCAGTACTTC. This codes for CSAGRPGEETQYF.

This clonotype was seen only a few times. The chain is built from TRBV5-1 and TRBJ1-1; 8 bases fit TRBD1. The CDR3 consists of 14 residues. The V gene's germline CDR1 is SGHRS and CDR2 YFSETQ. J gave up 5 bases and V 2 bases, and 5 bases lay outside the gene matches. The DNA for the CDR3 is TGCGCCAGCAGCTTAGACAGGGGTGATACTGAAGCTTTCTTT. Protein: CASSLDRGDTEAFF.

This clonotype was picked up one time. The CDR3 DNA reads TGTGCCTGGAGTGTTATGCTGCCCCTCGAGCAGTACTTC. Translated, it gives CAWSVMLPLEQYF. The rearrangement joins TRBV30 to TRBJ2-7, with no clear D. Per germline, CDR1 GTSNPN and CDR2 SVGIG (reference sequence). V was shortened by 0 bases and J by 6 bases, with 12 bases between the two germline ends. This CDR3 has 13 residues.

Only a few counts were recorded for this clonotype. The rearrangement joins TRBV18 to TRBJ2-3; 10 positions match TRBD2. The germline CDR1 and CDR2 sequences are KGHSH and LQKENI. This CDR3 contains 16 residues. V trimming: 0 bases; J trimming: 8 bases; junction bases outside the gene matches: 8. CDR3 sequence: CASSPPSSGGLGTQYF. CDR3 in DNA: TGTGCCAGCTCACCACCATCTAGCGGGGGATTGGGTACGCAGTATTTT. Full variable domain (rest looked up from reference TRBV18 and TRBJ2-3): NAGVMQNPRHLVRRRGQEARLRCSPMKGHSHVYWYRQLPEEGLKFMVYLQKENIIDESGMPKERFSAEFPKEGPSILRIQQVVRGDSAAYFCASSPPSSGGLGTQYFGPGTRLTVL.

This chain links TRBV9 with TRBJ2-1, with TRBD1 matching 7 bases. The junction had 4 bases not matched to a gene; V was cut back by 8 bases and J by 8 bases. The CDR3 length is 11 residues. Per germline, CDR1 SGDLS and CDR2 YYNGEE. CDR3 bases: TGTGCCAGAATAGGGACAGATGAGCAGTTCTTC. Residues: CARIGTDEQFF.

V is TRBV6-5 and J is TRBJ2-2, with 7 bases fitting TRBD2. Germline CDR1 and CDR2: MNHEY and SVGAGI. V lost 8 bases, J lost 2 bases, and 8 bases stayed unmatched. CDR3 length: 15 amino acids. The CDR3, as DNA: TGTGCCAGCGGTGGCGGGGGTATCAACACCGGGGAGCTGTTTTTT. Translation: CASGGGGINTGELFF.

A few counts support this clonotype. The V gene is TRBV30, the J gene TRBJ2-5, with D unclear. The J call may be incorrect, as the DNA end agrees better with TRBJ2-1. Germline CDR1 and CDR2: GTSNPN and SVGIG (reference sequence). The CDR3 spans 11 residues. CDR3 DNA: TGTGCCTGGAGCCAAGCTTGGGAGCAGTTCTTC. Residues: CAWSQAWEQFF.

Only a few counts were recorded for this clonotype. The chain has TRBV5-1 and TRBJ2-3, with TRBD2 identical over 11 bases. This CDR3 is 17 amino acids long. In germline, CDR1 is SGHRS, CDR2 YFSETQ. The ends lost 2 bases at V and 2 bases at J; junction bases unmatched: 7. CDR3: CASSFSLLAGVTDTQYF. CDR3 sequence (DNA): TGCGCCAGCAGCTTTAGTTTACTAGCGGGAGTCACAGATACGCAGTATTTT.

This clonotype was found a few times. A junction end diverges from the germline sequence, so it may reflect a read error. This rearrangement joins TRBV2 to TRBJ2-1; D might be TRBD1 or TRBD2, each matching 6 bases. Germline V lookup: CDR1 SNHLY, CDR2 FYNNEI. The CDR3 covers 16 residues. CDR3: CASSEGGLVSYNEQFF. The CDR3 DNA reads as TGTGCCAGCAGCGAAGGGGGGTTAGTCTCCTACAATGAGCAGTTCTTC.

This clonotype has just a few counts. The rearrangement uses TRBV7-9 and TRBJ2-4; 8 bases fit TRBD2. Trimming took 2 bases from V and 0 from J; bases not matched to a gene: 3. The CDR3 is 16 residues long. Germline CDR1 and CDR2: SEHNR and FQNEAQ (reference sequence). This CDR3 reads CASSLSGGVAKNIQYF. CDR3 DNA sequence: TGTGCCAGCAGCTTAAGCGGGGGAGTAGCCAAAAACATTCAGTACTTC.

This chain joins TRBV5-1 and TRBJ2-1, with D maybe TRBD1 (5 bases). The end of the DNA aligns better with TRBJ2-7, so the J call may be wrong. The germline V gene has CDR1 SGHRS and CDR2 YFSETQ. There are 16 residues in the CDR3. The chain's CDR3 is CASSFGVGAQGDEQYF. DNA for the CDR3: TGCGCCAGCAGCTTCGGCGTTGGGGCGCAGGGCGACGAGCAGTACTTC.

This clonotype was seen a handful of times. The V call is TRBV20-1, the J call TRBJ2-4, with 11 bases aligning to TRBD2. The CDR3 runs to 18 residues. The germline V gene has CDR1 DFQATT and CDR2 SNEGSKA (reference sequence). V lost 1 base and J lost 0; bases outside the gene matches: 8. In nucleotides, the CDR3 is TGCAGTGCTAGAGCTCTAGCGGGGGGCCACCTAGCCAAAAACATTCAGTACTTC. This codes for CSARALAGGHLAKNIQYF.

The CDR3 nucleotides are TGCAGCGGAACGACGGGGGCTGGATTGCAGTACTTC. Translating gives CSGTTGAGLQYF. The gene calls are TRBV29-1 and TRBJ2-5, with D perhaps TRBD1 or TRBD2 (6 bases each). Trimming took 7 bases from V and 11 from J, leaving 20 bases between them. CDR3 length: 12 residues. Looked up from germline, CDR1 is SQVTM and CDR2 is ANQGSEA. The variable domain in full, completed from reference TRBV29-1 and TRBJ2-5, reads SAVISQKPSRDICQRGTSLTIQCQVDSQVTMMFWYRQQPGQSLTLIATANQGSEATYESGFVIDKFPISRPNLTFSTLTVSNMSPEDSSIYLCSGTTGAGLQYFGPGTRLLVL.

The chain combines TRBV20-1 with TRBJ1-1; tentative D call: TRBD1 (5 bases). Trimming took 0 bases from V and 3 from J, leaving 14 bases between them. CDR3 size: 15 residues. CDR1 and CDR2 from the germline V gene are DFQATT and SNEGSKA (reference sequence). The CDR3 DNA follows: TGCAGTGCTAGAGATCGGAGGGCGGGGGACACTGAAGCTTTCTTT. Translated, it gives CSARDRRAGDTEAFF.

With regard to this clonotype: At one end the junction does not follow the germline gene, possibly because of a read error. V and J are TRBV7-9 and TRBJ2-1; 7 bases agree with TRBD1. The germline CDR1 and CDR2 sequences are SEHNR and FQNEAQ (reference sequence). This CDR3 is 15 amino acids long. The CDR3: CARSSTGVAYNEQFF. The CDR3 DNA sequence: TGTGCCAGAAGCTCAACAGGGGTCGCCTACAATGAGCAGTTCTTC.